This T cell receptor (beta chain) was captured in a study of early T cells in non-severe SARS-CoV-2 infection. About the research overall: Sequenced material consisted of bulk RNA (from unsorted whole blood), and chains were unpaired.

Individual cDNA molecules were tagged with unique molecular identifiers, the study reported. In TCRdb, the 5' RACE reads were re-called with MiXCR into one record per CDR3 protein. This table has more than 55,000 distinct CDR3 sequences, 4.6% appearing once. Germline-derived CDR1 and CDR2 are LGHDT and YNNKEL (reference sequence). Between the trimmed V and J ends, which lost 4 bases and 11 bases, there was a span of 12 bases. The CDR3 loop spans 13 amino acids. Study-wide points: Reliance on VDJdb matching favored anti-spike CD8 responses; private and CD4 specificities were missed.

A remark on this clonotype: The antigen is unknown.

The chain has TRBV3-1 and TRBJ1-6, with D possibly TRBD1 on 6 matching bases. The sample was whole blood, taken at baseline. The TCR originated in an adult who was a healthcare worker with PCR-confirmed SARS-CoV-2 infection or an uninfected control (not recorded which). The donor label of this sample is uncertain. The CDR3: CASSPLQGPPLHF. The CDR3 region has the DNA TGTGCCAGCAGCCCCCTACAGGGACCACCCCTCCACTTT.